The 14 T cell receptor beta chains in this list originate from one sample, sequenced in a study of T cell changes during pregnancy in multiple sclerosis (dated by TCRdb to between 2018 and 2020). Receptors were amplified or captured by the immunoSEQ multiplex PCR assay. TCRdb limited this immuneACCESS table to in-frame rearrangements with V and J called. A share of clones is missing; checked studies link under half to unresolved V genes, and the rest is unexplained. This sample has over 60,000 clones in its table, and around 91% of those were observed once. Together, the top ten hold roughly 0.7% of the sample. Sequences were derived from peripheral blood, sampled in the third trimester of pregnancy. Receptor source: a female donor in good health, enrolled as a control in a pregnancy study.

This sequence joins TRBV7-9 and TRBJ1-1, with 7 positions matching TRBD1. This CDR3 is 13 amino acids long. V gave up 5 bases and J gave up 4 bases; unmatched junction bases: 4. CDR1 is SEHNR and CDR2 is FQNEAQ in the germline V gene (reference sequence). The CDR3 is CASSVGQLTEAFF. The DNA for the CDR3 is TGTGCCAGCAGCGTGGGACAGCTCACTGAAGCTTTCTTT. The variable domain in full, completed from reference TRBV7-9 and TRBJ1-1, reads DTGVSQNPRHKITKRGQNVTFRCDPISEHNRLYWYRQTLGQGPEFLTYFQNEAQLEKSRLLSDRFSAERPKGSFSTLEIQRTEQGDSAMYLCASSVGQLTEAFFGQGTRLTVV.

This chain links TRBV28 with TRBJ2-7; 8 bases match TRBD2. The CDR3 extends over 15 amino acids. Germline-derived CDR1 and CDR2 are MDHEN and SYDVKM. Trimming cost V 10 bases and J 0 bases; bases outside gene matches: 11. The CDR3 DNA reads TGTGCCACGGGGGGGCTAGCGGAGAGCTCCTACGAGCAGTACTTC. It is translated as CATGGLAESSYEQYF.

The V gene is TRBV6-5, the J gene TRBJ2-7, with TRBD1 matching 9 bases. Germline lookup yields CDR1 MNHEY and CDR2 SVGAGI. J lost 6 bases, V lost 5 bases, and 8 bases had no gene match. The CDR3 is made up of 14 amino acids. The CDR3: CASSLGTGGSEQYF. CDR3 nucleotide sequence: TGTGCCAGCAGTCTCGGCACAGGGGGCTCCGAGCAGTACTTC.

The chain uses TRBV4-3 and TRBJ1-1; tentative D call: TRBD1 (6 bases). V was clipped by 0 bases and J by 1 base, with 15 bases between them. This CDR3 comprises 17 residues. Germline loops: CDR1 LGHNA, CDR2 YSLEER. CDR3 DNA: TGCGCCAGCAGCCAAGAAGAGGGGGTCCCGACGAACACTGAAGCTTTCTTT. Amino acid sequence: CASSQEEGVPTNTEAFF.

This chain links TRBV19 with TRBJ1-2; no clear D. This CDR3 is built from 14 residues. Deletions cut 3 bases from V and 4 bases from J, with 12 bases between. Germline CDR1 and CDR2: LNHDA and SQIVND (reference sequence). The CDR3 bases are TGTGCCAGTAGTATTTCAGGCAGTACCTATGGCTACACCTTC. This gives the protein CASSISGSTYGYTF. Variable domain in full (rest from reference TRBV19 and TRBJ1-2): DGGITQSPKYLFRKEGQNVTLSCEQNLNHDAMYWYRQDPGQGLRLIYYSQIVNDFQKGDIAEGYSVSREKKESFPLTVTSAQKNPTAFYLCASSISGSTYGYTFGSGTRLTVV.

The CDR3 DNA is TGTGCCAGCAGTGATAGGGACAGGCAGTACCAAGAGACCCAGTACTTC. As protein: CASSDRDRQYQETQYF. The genes are TRBV25-1 and TRBJ2-5; 8 nucleotides align to TRBD1. The V gene end was trimmed by 3 bases and the J gene end by 0 bases; junction bases not matched to a gene: 6. This CDR3 region has 16 residues. Per the germline V gene, CDR1 is MGHDK and CDR2 is SYGVNS.

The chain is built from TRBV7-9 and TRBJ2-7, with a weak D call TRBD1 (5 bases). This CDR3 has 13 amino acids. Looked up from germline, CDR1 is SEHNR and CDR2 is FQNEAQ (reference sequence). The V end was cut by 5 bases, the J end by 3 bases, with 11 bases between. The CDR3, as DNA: TGTGCCAGCAGCCGACAGATTGACTACGAGCAGTACTTC. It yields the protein CASSRQIDYEQYF.

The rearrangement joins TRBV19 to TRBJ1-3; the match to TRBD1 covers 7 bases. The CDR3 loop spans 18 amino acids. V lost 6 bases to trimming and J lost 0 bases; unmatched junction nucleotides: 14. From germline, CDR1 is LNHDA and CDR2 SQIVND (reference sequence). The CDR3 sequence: CASRGYRGQDRSGNTIYF. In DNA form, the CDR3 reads TGTGCCAGTAGGGGCTATCGTGGACAGGATCGCTCTGGAAACACCATATATTTT.

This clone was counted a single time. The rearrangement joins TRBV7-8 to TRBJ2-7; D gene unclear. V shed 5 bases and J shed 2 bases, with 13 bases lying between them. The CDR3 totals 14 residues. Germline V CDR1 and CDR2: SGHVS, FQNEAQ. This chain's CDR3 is CASSPGSSTYEQYF. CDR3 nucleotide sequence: TGTGCCAGCAGCCCCGGGTCCTCCACCTACGAGCAGTACTTC.

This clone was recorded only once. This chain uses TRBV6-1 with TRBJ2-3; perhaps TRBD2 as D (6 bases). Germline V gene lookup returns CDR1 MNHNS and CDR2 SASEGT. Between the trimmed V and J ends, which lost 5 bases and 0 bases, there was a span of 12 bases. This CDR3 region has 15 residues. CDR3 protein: CASSISGTSTDTQYF. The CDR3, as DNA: TGTGCCAGCAGTATTAGCGGAACTAGCACAGATACGCAGTATTTT.

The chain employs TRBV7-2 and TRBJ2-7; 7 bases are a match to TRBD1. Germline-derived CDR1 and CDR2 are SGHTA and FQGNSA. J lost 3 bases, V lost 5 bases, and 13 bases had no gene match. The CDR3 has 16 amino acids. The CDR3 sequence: CASSHPFTGAGYEQYF. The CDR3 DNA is TGTGCCAGCAGCCATCCCTTTACAGGGGCGGGCTACGAGCAGTACTTC.

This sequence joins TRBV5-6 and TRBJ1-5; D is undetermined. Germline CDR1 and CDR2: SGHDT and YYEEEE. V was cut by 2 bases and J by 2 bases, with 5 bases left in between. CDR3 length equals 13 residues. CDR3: CASSFGRNQPQHF. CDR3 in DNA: TGTGCCAGCAGCTTTGGCCGCAATCAGCCCCAGCATTTT.

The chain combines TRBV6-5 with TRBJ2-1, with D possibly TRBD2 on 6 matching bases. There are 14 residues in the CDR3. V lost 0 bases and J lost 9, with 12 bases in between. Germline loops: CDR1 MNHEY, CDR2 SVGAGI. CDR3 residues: CASSYSAGRGEQFF. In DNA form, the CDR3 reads TGTGCCAGCAGTTACTCGGCAGGGCGGGGTGAGCAGTTCTTC.

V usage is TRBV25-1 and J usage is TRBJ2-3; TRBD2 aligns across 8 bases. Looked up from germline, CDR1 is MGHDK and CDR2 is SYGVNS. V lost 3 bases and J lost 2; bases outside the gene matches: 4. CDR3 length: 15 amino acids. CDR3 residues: CASSDGGRTTDTQYF. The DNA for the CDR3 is TGTGCCAGCAGTGATGGCGGGAGGACCACAGATACGCAGTATTTT.